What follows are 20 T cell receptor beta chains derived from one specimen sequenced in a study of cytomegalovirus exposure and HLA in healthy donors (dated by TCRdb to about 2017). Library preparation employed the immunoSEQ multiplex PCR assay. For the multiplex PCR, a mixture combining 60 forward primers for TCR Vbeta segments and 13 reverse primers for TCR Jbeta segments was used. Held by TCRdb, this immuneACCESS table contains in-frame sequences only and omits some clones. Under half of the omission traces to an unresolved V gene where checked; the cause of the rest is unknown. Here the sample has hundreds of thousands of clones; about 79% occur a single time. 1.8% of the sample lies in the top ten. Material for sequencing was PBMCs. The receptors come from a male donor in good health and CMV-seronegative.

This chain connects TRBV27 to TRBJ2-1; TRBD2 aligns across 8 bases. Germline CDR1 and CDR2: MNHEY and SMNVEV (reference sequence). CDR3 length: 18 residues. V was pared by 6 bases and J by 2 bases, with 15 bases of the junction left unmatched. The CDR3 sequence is CASRVLRDSGDTYNEQFF. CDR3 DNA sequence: TGTGCCAGCAGAGTTTTGAGGGATAGCGGGGACACCTACAATGAGCAGTTCTTC.

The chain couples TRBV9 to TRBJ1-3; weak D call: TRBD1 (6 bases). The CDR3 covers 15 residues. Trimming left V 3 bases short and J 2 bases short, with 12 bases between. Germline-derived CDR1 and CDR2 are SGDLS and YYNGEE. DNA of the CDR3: TGTGCCAGCAGCGCAAACAGGGCTGCTGGAAACACCATATATTTT. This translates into CASSANRAAGNTIYF.

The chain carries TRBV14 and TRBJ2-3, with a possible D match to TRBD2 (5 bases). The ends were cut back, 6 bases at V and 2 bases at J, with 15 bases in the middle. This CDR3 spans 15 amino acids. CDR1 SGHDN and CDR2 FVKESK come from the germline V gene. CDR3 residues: CASRSSRAVTDTQYF. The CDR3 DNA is TGTGCCAGCAGGAGTTCGAGGGCGGTCACAGATACGCAGTATTTT.

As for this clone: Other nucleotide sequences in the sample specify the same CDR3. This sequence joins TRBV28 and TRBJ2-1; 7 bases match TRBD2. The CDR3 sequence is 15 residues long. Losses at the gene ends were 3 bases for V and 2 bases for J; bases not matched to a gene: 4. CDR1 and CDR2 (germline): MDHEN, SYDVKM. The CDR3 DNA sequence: TGTGCCAGCAGTTTTTGGGGGAGGGCCTACAATGAGCAGTTCTTC. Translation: CASSFWGRAYNEQFF.

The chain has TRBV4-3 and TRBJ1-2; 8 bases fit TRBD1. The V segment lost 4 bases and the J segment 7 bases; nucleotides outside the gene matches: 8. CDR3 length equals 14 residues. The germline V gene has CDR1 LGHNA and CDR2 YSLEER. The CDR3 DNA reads TGCGCCAGCAGCCCCGGACAGGGAGCGTCTGGCTACACCTTC. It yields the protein CASSPGQGASGYTF.

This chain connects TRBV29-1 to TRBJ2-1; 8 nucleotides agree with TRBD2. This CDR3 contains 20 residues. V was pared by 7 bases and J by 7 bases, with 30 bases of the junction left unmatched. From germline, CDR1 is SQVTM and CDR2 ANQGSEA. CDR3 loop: CSAQSWAAGWSGRIGNEQFF. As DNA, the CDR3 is TGCAGCGCCCAATCGTGGGCGGCAGGGTGGAGCGGGAGAATCGGGAATGAGCAGTTCTTC.

CDR3 sequence: CASSSDRLAKNIQYF. CDR3 sequence (DNA): TGTGCCAGCAGTTCTGACAGACTAGCCAAAAACATTCAGTACTTC. The V call is TRBV27, the J call TRBJ2-4; a weak D match, TRBD1 (5 bases). Per the germline V gene, CDR1 is MNHEY and CDR2 is SMNVEV (reference sequence). The CDR3 is 15 amino acids. V was trimmed by 4 bases and J by 0 bases, leaving 10 bases between them.

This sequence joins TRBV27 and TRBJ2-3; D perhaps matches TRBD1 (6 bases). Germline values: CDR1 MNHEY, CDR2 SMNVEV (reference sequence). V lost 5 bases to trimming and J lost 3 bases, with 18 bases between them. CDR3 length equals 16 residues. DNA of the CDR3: TGTGCCAGCAGTCGACGACCCGGGACACGAACAGATACGCAGTATTTT. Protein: CASSRRPGTRTDTQYF.

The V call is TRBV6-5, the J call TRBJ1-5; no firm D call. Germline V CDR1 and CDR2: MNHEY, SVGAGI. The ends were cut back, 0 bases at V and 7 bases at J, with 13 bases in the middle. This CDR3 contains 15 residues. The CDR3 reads CASSYSSGVGQPQHF. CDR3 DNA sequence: TGTGCCAGCAGTTACTCGTCCGGGGTTGGGCAGCCCCAGCATTTT.

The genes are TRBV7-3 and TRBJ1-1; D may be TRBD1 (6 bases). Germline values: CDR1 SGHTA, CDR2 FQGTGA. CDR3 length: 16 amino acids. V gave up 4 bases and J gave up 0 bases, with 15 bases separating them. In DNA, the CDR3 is TGTGCCAGCAGCTCCGGGACAAGGTACATGAACACTGAAGCTTTCTTT. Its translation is CASSSGTRYMNTEAFF.

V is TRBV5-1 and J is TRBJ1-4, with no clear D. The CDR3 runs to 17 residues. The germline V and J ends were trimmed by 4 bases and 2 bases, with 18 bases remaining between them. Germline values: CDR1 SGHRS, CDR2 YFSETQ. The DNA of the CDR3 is TGCGCCAGCAGCCCCGACCCGGGTAGTACGACTAATGAAAAACTGTTTTTT. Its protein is CASSPDPGSTTNEKLFF. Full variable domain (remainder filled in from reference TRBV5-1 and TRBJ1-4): KAGVTQTPRYLIKTRGQQVTLSCSPISGHRSVSWYQQTPGQGLQFLFEYFSETQRNKGNFPGRFSGRQFSNSRSEMNVSTLELGDSALYLCASSPDPGSTTNEKLFFGSGTQLSVL.

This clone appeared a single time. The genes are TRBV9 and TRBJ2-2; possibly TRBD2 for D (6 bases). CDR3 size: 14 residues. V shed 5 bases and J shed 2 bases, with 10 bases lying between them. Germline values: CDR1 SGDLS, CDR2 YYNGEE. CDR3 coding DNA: TGTGCCAGCAGAGCAGCGGGTAACACCGGGGAGCTGTTTTTT. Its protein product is CASRAAGNTGELFF.

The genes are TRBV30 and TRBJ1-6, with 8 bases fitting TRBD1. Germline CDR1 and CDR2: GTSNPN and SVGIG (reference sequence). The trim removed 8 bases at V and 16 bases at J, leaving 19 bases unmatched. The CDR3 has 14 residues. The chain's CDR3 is CAGQGYLKANLLHF. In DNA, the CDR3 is TGTGCCGGACAGGGATACCTTAAAGCTAACCTACTCCACTTT.

CDR3 loop: CASGKLGQPVDTQYF. CDR3 sequence (DNA): TGTGCTAGTGGTAAACTCGGACAGCCGGTAGATACGCAGTATTTT. The chain couples TRBV12-5 to TRBJ2-3, with D maybe TRBD1 (6 bases). The CDR3 has 15 residues. Trimming removed 5 bases at V and 5 bases at J, with 17 bases between. Germline lookup yields CDR1 LGHNT and CDR2 FRNRAP.

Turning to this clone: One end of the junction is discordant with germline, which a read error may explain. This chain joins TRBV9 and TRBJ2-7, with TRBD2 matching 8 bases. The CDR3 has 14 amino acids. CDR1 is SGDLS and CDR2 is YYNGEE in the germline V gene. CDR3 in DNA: TGTGCCAGCAGCCCAAGGGCGGGGGGCCAGGGCAGCTTCTTC. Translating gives CASSPRAGGQGSFF.

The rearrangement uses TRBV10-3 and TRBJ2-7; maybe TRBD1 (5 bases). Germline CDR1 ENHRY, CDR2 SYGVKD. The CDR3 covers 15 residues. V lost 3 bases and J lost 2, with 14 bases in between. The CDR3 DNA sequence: TGTGCCATCAGTGAACTCTCCGCAGGGACCTACGAGCAGTACTTC. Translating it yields CAISELSAGTYEQYF.

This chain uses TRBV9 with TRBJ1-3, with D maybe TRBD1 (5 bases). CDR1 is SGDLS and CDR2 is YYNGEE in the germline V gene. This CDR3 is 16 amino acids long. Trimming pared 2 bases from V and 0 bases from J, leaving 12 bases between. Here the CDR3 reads CASSVPGSRSGNTIYF. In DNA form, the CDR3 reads TGTGCCAGCAGCGTCCCAGGGTCTCGCTCTGGAAACACCATATATTTT.

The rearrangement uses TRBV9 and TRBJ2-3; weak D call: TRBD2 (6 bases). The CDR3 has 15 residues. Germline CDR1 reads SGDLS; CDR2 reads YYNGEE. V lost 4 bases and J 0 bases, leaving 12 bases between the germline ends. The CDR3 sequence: CASSLLSGSTDTQYF. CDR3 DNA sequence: TGTGCCAGCAGCCTACTAAGCGGGAGCACAGATACGCAGTATTTT.

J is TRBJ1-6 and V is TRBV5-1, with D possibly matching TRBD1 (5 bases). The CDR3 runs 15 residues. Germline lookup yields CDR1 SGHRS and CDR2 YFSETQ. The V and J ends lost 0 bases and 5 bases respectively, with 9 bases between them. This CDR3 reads CASSLGGRDNSPLHF. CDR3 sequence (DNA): TGCGCCAGCAGCTTGGGAGGCAGGGATAATTCACCCCTCCACTTT. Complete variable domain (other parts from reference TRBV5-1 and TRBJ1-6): KAGVTQTPRYLIKTRGQQVTLSCSPISGHRSVSWYQQTPGQGLQFLFEYFSETQRNKGNFPGRFSGRQFSNSRSEMNVSTLELGDSALYLCASSLGGRDNSPLHFGNGTRLTVT.

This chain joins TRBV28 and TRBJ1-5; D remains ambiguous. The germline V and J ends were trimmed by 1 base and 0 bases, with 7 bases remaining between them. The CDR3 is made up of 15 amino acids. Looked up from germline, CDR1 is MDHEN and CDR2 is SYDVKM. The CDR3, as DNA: TGTGCCAGCAGTTTATCACTTAATAGCAATCAGCCCCAGCATTTT. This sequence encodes CASSLSLNSNQPQHF.